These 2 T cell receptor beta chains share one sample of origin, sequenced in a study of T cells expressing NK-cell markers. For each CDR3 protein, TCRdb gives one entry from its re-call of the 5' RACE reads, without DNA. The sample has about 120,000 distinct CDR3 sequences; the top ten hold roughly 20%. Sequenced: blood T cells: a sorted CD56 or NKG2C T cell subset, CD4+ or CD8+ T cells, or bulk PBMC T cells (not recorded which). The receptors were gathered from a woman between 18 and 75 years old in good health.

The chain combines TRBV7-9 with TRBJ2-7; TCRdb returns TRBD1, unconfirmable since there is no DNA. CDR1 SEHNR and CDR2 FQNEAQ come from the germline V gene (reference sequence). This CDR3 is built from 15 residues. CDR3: CASSLVVGAFNEQYF.

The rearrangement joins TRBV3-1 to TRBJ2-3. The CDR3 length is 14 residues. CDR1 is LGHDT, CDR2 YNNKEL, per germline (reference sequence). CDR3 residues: CASSQDSGTDTQYF.